This T cell receptor beta chain stems from a study of early T cells in non-severe SARS-CoV-2 infection. About the study: Bulk RNA from unsorted whole blood was sequenced; chains were unpaired.

V was cut by 6 bases and J by 4 bases, with 10 bases left in between. This CDR3 spans 13 amino acids. Individual cDNA molecules each received unique molecular identifiers attached to them. TCRdb redid the calling of the 5' RACE reads with MiXCR, one entry per CDR3 protein. Of 50,000 to 65,000 distinct CDR3 sequences listed, over 20% are singletons. The study, taken as a whole, reports: Private and CD4 specificities were missed by VDJdb matching, skewed to anti-spike CD8.

Details on this clonotype: The antigen remains undetermined.

The chain has TRBV12-3 or TRBV12-4 and TRBJ1-3; D uncertain. The material sequenced was whole blood, taken at baseline. This clonotype was sampled from an adult who was a healthcare worker with PCR-confirmed SARS-CoV-2 infection or an uninfected control (not recorded which). Here the CDR3 reads CASSPTTGNTIYF. CDR3 DNA sequence: TGTGCCAGCAGCCCTACTACCGGAAACACCATATATTTT.